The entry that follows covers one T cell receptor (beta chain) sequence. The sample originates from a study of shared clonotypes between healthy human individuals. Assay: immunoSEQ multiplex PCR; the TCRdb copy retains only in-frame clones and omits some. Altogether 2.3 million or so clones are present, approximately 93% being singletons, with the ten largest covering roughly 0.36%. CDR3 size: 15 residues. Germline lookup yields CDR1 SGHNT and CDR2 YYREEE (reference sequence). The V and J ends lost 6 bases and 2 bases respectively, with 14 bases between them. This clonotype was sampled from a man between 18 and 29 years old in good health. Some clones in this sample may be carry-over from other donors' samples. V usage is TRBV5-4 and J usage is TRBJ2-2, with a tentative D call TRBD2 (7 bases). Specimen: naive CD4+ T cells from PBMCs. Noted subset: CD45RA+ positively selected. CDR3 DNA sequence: TGTGCCAGCAATAAGGGAGGGGGAAACACCGGGGAGCTGTTTTTT. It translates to CASNKGGGNTGELFF.